This T cell receptor beta chain was identified in a study of metastatic and nonmetastatic thyroid tumors. There were no patients who had received any treatment before thyroid surgery. There are many counts of this clone. Trimming took 1 base from V and 3 from J, leaving 13 bases between them. CDR1 and CDR2 (germline): MNHEY, SMNVEV (reference sequence). The CDR3 loop spans 17 amino acids. TCRdb used MiXCR to call clones anew from the PCR reads. Among about 69,000 clones listed, about 14% were seen once. This chain connects TRBV27 to TRBJ1-6; a weak D match, TRBD1 (6 bases). This TCR was sampled from a male donor with papillary thyroid cancer or a benign thyroid nodule (not recorded which). Some clones in this sample may be carry-over from other donors' samples. The sequenced material came from blood. The CDR3 sequence is CASSLYPPTGYNSPLHF. The CDR3 bases are TGTGCCAGCAGTTTATACCCCCCGACAGGCTATAATTCACCCCTCCACTTT.